This T cell receptor beta chain was identified in a study of chemoradiotherapy in HPV16-positive cancers. Study results and caveats: HPV-specific T cells were functionally defined from only two HPV16-positive patients.

The assay was immunoSEQ multiplex PCR, and TCRdb's table has in-frame clones only and misses some. The table shows roughly 34,000 clones, with around 80% occurring only once. In regard to this clone: Its antigen is undetermined.

The CDR3 spans 15 residues. Trimming removed 5 bases from V and 6 bases from J; junction bases left unmatched: 8. The germline V gene encodes CDR1 SEHNR and CDR2 FQNEAQ (reference sequence). The gene calls are TRBV7-9 and TRBJ2-7; TRBD2 matches at 12 bases. The TCR was taken from a human donor with HPV-associated anogenital cancer. The input for sequencing was blood, taken from a patient who underwent chemoradiotherapy. CDR3 DNA sequence: TGTGCCAGCAGCGCCCTAGCGGGGGGGCCCGGCGAGCAGTACTTC. Protein sequence: CASSALAGGPGEQYF.